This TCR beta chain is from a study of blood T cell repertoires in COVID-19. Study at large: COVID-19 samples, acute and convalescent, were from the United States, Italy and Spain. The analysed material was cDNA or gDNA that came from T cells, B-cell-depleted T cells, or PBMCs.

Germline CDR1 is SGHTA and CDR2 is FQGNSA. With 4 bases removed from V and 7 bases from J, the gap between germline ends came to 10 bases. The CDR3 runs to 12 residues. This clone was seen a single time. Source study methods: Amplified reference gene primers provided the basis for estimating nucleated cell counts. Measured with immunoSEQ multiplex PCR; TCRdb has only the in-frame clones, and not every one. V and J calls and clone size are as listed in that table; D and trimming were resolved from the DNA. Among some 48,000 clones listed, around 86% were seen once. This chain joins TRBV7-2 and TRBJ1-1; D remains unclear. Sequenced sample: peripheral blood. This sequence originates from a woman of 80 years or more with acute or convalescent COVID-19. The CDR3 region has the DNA TGTGCCAGCAGCTCGTATCAGGATGAAGCTTTCTTT. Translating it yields CASSSYQDEAFF.